This TCR beta chain was profiled in a study of blood T cell repertoires in COVID-19. Study as a whole: Nucleic acid was either cDNA or gDNA, and it came from T cells, B-cell-depleted T cells, or PBMCs.

The junction had 10 bases not matched to a gene; V was cut back by 5 bases and J by 4 bases. Germline V gene data show CDR1 as SEHNR and CDR2 as FQNEAQ (reference sequence). This CDR3 region has 15 residues. Sequenced by immunoSEQ multiplex PCR; TCRdb stores in-frame clones only, minus some. The sample includes about 150,000 clones, approximately 80% of them seen just once. Sequenced sample: peripheral blood. The chain recombines TRBV7-9 with TRBJ1-2; 7 nucleotides agree with TRBD1. The clonotype originates from a human donor in a cohort sampled during active COVID-19. CDR3 in amino acids: CASSGTGVRGYGYTF. The CDR3 region has the DNA TGTGCCAGCAGCGGTACAGGGGTTCGGGGCTATGGCTACACCTTC.